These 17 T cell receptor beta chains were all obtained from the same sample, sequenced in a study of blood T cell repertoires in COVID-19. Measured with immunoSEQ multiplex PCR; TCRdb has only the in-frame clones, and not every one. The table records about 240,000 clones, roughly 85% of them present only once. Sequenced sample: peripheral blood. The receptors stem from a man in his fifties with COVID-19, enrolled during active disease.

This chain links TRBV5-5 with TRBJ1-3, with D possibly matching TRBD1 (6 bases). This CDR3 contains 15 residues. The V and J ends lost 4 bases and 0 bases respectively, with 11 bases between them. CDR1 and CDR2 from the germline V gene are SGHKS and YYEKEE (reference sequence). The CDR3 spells CASSPLDSSGNTIYF. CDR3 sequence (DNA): TGTGCCAGCAGCCCTTTGGACAGCTCTGGAAACACCATATATTTT.

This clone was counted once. CDR3 coding DNA: TGTGCCAGCAGCCGTATGACAGCGGGGGGGCATAGGAACGAGCAGTACTTC. This sequence encodes CASSRMTAGGHRNEQYF. J is TRBJ2-7 and V is TRBV14, with 10 bases identical to TRBD2. The CDR3 loop spans 17 amino acids. Germline lookup yields CDR1 SGHDN and CDR2 FVKESK. The junction had 14 bases not matched to a gene; V was cut back by 4 bases and J by 5 bases.

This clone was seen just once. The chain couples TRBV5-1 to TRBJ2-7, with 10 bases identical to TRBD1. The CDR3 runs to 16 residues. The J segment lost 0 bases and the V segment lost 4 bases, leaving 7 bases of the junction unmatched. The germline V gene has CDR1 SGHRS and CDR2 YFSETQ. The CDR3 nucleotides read TGCGCCAGCAGCCCGGGGGGGACAGGGGTCTCCTACGAGCAGTACTTC. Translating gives CASSPGGTGVSYEQYF.

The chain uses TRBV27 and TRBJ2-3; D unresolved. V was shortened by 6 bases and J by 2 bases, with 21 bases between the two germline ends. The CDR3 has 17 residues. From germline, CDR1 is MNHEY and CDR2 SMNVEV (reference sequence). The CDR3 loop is CASSPNTWARYTDTQYF. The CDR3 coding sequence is TGTGCCAGCAGCCCCAATACTTGGGCCAGATACACAGATACGCAGTATTTT.

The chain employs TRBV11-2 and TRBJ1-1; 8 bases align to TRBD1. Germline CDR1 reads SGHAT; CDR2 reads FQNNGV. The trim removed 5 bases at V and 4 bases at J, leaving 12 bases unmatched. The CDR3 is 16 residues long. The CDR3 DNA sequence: TGTGCCAGCAGCCCCTGGGACAGGCTAAGGAGCACTGAAGCTTTCTTT. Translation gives CASSPWDRLRSTEAFF.

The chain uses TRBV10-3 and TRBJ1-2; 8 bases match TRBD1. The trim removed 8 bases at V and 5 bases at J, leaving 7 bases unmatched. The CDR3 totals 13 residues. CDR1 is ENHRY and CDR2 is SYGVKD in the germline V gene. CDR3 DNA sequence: TGTGCCATCGGACCGGGACAGGCTTATGGCTACACCTTC. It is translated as CAIGPGQAYGYTF.

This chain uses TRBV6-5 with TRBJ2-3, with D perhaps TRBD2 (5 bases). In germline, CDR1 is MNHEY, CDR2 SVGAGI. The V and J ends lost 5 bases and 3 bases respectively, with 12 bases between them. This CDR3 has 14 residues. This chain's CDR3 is CASSPRGETDTQYF. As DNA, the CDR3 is TGTGCCAGCAGTCCCCGGGGAGAGACAGATACGCAGTATTTT.

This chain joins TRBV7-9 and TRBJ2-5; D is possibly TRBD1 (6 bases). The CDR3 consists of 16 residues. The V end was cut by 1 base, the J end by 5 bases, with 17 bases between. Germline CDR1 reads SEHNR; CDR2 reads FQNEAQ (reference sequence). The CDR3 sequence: CASSLVGRGPEETQYF. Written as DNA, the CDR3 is TGTGCCAGCAGCTTAGTCGGCAGGGGCCCTGAGGAGACCCAGTACTTC.

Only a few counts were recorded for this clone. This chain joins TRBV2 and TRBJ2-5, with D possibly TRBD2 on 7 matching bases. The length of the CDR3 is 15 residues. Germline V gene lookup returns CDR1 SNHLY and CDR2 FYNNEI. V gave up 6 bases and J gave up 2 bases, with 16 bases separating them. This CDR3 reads CASSPRGGPQETQYF. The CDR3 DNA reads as TGTGCCAGCAGCCCAAGGGGGGGGCCGCAAGAGACCCAGTACTTC.

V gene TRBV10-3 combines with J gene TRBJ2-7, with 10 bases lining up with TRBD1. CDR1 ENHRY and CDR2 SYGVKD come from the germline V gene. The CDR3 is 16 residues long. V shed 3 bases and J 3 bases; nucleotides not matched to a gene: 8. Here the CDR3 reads CAISDPGQGNSYEQYF. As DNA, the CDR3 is TGTGCCATCAGTGACCCGGGACAGGGGAATAGCTACGAGCAGTACTTC.

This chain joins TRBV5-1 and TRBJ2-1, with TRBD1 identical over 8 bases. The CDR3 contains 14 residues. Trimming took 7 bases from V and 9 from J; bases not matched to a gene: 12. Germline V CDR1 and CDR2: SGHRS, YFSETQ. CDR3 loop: CASRPQGEFGEQFF. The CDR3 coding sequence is TGCGCCAGCCGCCCACAGGGGGAGTTTGGTGAGCAGTTCTTC. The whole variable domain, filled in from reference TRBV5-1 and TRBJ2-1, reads KAGVTQTPRYLIKTRGQQVTLSCSPISGHRSVSWYQQTPGQGLQFLFEYFSETQRNKGNFPGRFSGRQFSNSRSEMNVSTLELGDSALYLCASRPQGEFGEQFFGPGTRLTVL.

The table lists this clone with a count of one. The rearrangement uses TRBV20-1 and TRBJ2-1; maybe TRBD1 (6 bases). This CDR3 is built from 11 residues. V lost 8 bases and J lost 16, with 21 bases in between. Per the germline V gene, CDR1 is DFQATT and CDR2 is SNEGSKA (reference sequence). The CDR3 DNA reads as TGCAGTCACCATTACTACAGGGTTACTTTCTTC. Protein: CSHHYYRVTFF.

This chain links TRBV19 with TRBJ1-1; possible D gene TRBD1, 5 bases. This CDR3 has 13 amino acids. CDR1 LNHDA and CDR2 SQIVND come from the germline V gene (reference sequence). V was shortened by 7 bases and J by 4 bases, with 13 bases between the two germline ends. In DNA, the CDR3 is TGTGCCAGTAAGGGACTATTTGGCACTGAAGCTTTCTTT. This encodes CASKGLFGTEAFF.

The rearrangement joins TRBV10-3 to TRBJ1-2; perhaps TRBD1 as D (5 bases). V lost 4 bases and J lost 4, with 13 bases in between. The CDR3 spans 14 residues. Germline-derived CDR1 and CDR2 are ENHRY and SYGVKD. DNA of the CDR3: TGTGCCATCAGTGTACAGCGGGGACCCTATGGCTACACCTTC. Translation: CAISVQRGPYGYTF.

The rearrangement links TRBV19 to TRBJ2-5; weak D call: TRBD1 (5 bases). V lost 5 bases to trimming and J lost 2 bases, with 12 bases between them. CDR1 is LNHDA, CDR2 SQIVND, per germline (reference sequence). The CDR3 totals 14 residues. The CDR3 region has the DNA TGTGCCAGTAGTCGCACAGGCTTACAAGAGACCCAGTACTTC. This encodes CASSRTGLQETQYF.

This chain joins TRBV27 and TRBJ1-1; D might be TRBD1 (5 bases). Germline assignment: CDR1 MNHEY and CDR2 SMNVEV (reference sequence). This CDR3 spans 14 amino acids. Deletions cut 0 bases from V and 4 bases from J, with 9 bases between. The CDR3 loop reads CASSLSGGGTEAFF. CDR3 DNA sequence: TGTGCCAGCAGTTTATCGGGGGGGGGCACTGAAGCTTTCTTT.

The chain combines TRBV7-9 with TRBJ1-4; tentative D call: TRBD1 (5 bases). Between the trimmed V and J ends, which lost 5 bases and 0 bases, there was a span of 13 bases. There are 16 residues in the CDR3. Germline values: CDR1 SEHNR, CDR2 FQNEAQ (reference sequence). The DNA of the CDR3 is TGTGCCAGCAGCCCTGGACGGGGGGCAACTAATGAAAAACTGTTTTTT. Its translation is CASSPGRGATNEKLFF. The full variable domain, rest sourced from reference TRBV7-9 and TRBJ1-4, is DTGVSQNPRHKITKRGQNVTFRCDPISEHNRLYWYRQTLGQGPEFLTYFQNEAQLEKSRLLSDRFSAERPKGSFSTLEIQRTEQGDSAMYLCASSPGRGATNEKLFFGSGTQLSVL.